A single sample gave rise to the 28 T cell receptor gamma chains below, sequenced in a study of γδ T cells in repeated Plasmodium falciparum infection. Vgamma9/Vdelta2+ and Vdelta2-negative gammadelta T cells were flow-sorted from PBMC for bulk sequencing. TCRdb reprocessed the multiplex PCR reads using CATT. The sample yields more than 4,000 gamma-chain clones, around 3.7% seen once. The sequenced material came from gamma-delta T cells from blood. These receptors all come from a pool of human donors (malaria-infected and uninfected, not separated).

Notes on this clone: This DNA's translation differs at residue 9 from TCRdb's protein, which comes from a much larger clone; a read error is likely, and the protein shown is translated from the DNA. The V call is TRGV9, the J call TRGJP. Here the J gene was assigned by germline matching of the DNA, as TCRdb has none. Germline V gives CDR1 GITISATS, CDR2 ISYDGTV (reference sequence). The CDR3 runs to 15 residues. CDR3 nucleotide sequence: TGTGCCTTGTGGTCGCAAGAGTTGGACAAAAAAATCAAGGTATTT. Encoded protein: CALWSQELDKKIKVF.

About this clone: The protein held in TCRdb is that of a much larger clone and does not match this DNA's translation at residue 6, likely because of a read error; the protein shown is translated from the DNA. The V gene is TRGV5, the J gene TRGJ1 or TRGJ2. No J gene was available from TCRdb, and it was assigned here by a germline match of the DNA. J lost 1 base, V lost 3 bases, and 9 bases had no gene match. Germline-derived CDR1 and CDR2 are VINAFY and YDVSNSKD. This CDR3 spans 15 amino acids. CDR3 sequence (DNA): TGTGCCACCTGGGACGGGCTCCTTAATTATTATAAGAAACTCTTT. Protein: CATWDGLLNYYKKLF.

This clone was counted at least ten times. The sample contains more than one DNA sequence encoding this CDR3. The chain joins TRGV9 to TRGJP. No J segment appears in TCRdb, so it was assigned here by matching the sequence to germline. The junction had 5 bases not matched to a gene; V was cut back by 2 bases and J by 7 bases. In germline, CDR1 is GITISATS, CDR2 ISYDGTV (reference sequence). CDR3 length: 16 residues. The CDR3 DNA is TGTGCCTTGTGGGAGGCGAGGGAGTTGGGCAAAAAAATCAAGGTATTT. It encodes CALWEARELGKKIKVF.

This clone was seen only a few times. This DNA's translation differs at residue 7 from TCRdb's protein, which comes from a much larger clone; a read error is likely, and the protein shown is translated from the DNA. The CDR3: CALWEVLLLGKKIKVF. The CDR3, as DNA: TGTGCCTTGTGGGAGGTGCTCCTGTTGGGCAAAAAAATCAAGGTATTT. This rearrangement joins TRGV9 to TRGJP. Germline matching of the DNA provided the J gene here, since TCRdb leaves it blank. There are 16 residues in the CDR3. The germline CDR1 and CDR2 sequences are GITISATS and ISYDGTV (reference sequence). V lost 0 bases, J lost 9 bases, and 5 bases stayed unmatched.

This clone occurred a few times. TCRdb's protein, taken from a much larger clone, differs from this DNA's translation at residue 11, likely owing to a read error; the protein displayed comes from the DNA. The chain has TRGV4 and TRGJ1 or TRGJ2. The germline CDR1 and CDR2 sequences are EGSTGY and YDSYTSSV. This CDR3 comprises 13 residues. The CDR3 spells CATWDSNYYKELF. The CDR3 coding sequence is TGTGCCACCTGGGATTCGAATTATTATAAGGAACTCTTT.

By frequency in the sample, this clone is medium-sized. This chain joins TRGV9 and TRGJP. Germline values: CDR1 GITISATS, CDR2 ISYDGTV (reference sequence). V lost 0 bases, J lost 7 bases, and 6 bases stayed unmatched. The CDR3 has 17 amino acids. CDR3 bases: TGTGCCTTGTGGGAGGTGAACTTGGAGTTGGGCAAAAAAATCAAGGTATTT. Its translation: CALWEVNLELGKKIKVF.

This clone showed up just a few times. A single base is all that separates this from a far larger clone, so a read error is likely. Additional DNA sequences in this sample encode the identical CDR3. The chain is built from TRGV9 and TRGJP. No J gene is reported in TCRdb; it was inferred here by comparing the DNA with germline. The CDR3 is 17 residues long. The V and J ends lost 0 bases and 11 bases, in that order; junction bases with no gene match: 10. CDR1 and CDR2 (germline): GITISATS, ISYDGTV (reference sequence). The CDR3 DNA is TGTGCCTTGTGGGAGGTGCACGCGGAGCTGGGCAAAAAAATCAAGGTATTT. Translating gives CALWEVHAELGKKIKVF.

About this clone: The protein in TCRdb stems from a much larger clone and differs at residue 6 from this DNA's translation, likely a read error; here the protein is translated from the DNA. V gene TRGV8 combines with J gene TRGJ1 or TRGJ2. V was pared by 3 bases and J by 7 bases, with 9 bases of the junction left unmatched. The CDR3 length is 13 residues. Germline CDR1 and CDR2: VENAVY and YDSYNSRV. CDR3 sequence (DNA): TGTGCCACCTGGGATTGGCGGAGGTATAAGAAACTCTTT. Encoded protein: CATWDWRRYKKLF.

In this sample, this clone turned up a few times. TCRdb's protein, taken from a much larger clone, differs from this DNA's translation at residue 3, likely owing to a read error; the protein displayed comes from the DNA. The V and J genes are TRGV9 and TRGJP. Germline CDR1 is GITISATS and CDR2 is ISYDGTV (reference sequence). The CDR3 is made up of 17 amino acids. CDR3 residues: CASWEDSQELGKKIKVF. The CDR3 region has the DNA TGTGCCTCGTGGGAGGATAGCCAAGAGCTGGGCAAAAAAATCAAGGTATTT.

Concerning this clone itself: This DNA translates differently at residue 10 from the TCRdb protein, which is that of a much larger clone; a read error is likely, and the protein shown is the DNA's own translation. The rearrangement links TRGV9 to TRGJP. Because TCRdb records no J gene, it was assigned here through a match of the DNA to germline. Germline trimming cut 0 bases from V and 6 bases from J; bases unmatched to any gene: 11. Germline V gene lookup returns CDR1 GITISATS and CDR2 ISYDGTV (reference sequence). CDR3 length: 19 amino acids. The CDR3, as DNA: TGTGCCTTGTGGGAGGTGCACCCGACTCGAGAGTTGGGCAAAAAAATCAAGGTATTT. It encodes CALWEVHPTRELGKKIKVF.

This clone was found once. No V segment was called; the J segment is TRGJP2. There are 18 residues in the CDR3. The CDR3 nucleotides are TGTGCCACCTGGGACAGGCCTAGAAAGCATAGTAGTGATTGGATCAAGACGTTT. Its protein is CATWDRPRKHSSDWIKTF.

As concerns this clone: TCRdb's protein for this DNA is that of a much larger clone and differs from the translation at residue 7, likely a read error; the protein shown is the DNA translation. CDR3 sequence: CALWEGGWIKTF. The CDR3 nucleotides read TGTGCCTTGTGGGAAGGTGGTTGGATCAAGACGTTT. The chain uses TRGV9 and TRGJP2. J was trimmed by 10 bases and V by 4 bases; bases with no gene match: 6. This CDR3 has 12 amino acids. Looked up from germline, CDR1 is GITISATS and CDR2 is ISYDGTV (reference sequence).

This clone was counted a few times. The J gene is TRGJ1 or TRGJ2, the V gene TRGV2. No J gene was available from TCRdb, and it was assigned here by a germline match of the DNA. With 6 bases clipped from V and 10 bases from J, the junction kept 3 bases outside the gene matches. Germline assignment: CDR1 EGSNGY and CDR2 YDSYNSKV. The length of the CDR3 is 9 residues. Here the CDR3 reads CATWRKKLF. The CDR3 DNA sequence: TGTGCCACCTGGCGAAAGAAACTCTTT.

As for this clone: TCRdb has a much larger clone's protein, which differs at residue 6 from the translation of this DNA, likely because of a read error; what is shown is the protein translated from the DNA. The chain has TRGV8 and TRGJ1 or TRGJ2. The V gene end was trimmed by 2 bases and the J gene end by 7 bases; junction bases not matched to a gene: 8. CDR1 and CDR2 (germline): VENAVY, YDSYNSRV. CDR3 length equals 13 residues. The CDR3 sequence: CATWDKRRYKKLF. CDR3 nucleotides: TGTGCCACCTGGGATAAGCGGAGGTATAAGAAACTCTTT.

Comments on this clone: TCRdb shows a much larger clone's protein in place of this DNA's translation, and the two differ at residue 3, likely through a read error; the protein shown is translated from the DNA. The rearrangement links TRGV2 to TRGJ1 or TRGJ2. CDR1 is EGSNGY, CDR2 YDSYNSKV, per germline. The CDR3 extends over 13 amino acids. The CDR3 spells CAPWDGHYYKKLF. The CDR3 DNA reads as TGTGCCCCCTGGGACGGGCATTATTATAAGAAACTCTTT.

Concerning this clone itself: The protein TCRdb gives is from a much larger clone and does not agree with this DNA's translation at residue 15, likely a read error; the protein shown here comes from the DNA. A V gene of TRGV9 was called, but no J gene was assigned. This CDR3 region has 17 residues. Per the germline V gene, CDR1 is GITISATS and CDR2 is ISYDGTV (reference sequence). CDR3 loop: CALWEGTYELGKKIMVF. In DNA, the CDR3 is TGTGCCTTGTGGGAGGGTACTTACGAGTTGGGCAAAAAAATCATGGTATTT.

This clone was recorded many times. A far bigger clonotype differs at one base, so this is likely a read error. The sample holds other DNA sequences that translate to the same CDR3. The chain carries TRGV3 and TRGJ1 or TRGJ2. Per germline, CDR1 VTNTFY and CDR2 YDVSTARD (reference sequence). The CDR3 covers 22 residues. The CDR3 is CATWDRRLVRTPTISNYYKKLF. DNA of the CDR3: TGTGCCACCTGGGACAGGCGTTTAGTAAGGACGCCCACCATATCGAATTACTATAAGAAACTCTTT.

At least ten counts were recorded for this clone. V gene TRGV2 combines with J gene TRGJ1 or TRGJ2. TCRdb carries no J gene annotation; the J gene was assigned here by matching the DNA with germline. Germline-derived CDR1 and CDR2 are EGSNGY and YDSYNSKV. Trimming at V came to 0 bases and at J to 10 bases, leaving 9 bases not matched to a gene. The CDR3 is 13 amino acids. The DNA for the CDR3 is TGTGCCACCTGGGACGGGCCGTGGCCCAAGAAACTCTTT. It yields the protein CATWDGPWPKKLF.

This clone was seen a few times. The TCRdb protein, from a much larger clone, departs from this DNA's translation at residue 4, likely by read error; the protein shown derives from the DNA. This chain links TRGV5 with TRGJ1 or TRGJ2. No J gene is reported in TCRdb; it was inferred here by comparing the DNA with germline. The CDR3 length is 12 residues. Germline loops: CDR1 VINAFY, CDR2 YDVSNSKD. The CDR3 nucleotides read TGTGCCACCCGGGACAGGGCTTATAAGAAACTCTTT. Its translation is CATRDRAYKKLF.

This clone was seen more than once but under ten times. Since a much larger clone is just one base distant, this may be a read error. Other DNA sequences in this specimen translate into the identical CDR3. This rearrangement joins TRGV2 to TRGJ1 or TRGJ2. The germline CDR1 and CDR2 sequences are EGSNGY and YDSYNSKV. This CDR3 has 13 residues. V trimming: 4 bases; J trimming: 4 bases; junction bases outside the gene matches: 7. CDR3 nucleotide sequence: TGTGCCACCTGGGATCCTCCATATTATAAGAAACTCTTT. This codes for CATWDPPYYKKLF.

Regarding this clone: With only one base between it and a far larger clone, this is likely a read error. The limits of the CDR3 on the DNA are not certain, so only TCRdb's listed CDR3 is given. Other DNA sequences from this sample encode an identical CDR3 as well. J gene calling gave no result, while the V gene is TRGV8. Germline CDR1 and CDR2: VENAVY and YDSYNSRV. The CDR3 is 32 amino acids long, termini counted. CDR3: CATWDGDFIIRNSLAVEQHLLSQVSIGRIQHF.

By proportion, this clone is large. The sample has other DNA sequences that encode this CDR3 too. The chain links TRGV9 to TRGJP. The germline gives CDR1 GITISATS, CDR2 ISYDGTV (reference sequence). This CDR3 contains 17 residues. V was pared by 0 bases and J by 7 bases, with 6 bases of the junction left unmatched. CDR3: CALWEVRLELGKKIKVF. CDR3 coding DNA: TGTGCCTTGTGGGAGGTGCGTTTGGAGTTGGGCAAAAAAATCAAGGTATTT.

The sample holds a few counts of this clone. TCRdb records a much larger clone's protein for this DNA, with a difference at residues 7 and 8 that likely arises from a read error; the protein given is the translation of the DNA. The CDR3 region has the DNA TGTGCCTTGTGGGAGGTAATAGGGTTGGGCAAAAAAATCAAGGTATTT. Amino acid sequence: CALWEVIGLGKKIKVF. The genes are TRGV9 and TRGJP. TCRdb lists no J gene, so it was determined here by aligning the DNA to germline. Germline V gives CDR1 GITISATS, CDR2 ISYDGTV (reference sequence). V gave up 1 base and J gave up 9 bases; unmatched junction bases: 6. The CDR3 covers 16 residues.

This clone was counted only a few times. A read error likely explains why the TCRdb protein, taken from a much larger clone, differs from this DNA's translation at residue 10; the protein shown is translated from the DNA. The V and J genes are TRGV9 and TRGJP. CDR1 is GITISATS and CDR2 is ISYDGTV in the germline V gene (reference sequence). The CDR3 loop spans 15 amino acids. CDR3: CALWNPALGRKIKVF. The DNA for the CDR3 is TGTGCCTTGTGGAACCCCGCGTTGGGCAGAAAAATCAAGGTATTT.

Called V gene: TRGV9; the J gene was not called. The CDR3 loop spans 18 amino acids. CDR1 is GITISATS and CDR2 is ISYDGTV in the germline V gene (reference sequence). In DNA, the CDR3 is TGTGCCTTGTGGGACCGGGGGAAACAAGAGTTGGGCAAAAAAATCAGGGTATTT. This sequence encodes CALWDRGKQELGKKIRVF.

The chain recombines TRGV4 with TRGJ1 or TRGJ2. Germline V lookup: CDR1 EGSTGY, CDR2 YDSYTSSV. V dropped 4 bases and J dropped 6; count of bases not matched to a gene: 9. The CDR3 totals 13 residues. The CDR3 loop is CATWDGVTYKKLF. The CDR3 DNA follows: TGTGCCACCTGGGACGGCGTCACTTATAAGAAACTCTTT.

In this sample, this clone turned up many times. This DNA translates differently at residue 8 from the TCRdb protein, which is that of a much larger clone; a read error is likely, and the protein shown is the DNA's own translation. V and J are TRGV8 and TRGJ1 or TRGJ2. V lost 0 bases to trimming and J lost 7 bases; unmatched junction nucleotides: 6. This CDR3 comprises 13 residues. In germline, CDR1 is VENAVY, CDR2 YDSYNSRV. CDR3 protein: CATWDRRGYKKLF. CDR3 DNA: TGTGCCACCTGGGATAGGCGGGGGTATAAGAAACTCTTT.

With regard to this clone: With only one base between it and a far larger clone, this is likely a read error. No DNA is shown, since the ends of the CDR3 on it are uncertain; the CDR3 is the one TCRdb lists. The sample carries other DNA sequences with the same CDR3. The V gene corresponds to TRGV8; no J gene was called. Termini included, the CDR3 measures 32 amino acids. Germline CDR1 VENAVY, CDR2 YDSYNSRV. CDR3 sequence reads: CATWDGDFIIRNSLAVEQHLLSQVSIGRIQHF.